This T cell receptor beta chain was observed in a study of T cells expressing NK-cell markers. Synthesis of TCR beta cDNA relied on 5'RACE template switching carrying UMIs. TCRdb reprocessed the 5' RACE reads and stores each CDR3 protein as one record, lacking DNA. This sample carries about 540,000 distinct CDR3 sequences, with approximately 3.5% going to the ten biggest clones. Germline CDR1 is SQVTM and CDR2 is ANQGSEA. This CDR3 contains 13 residues. This receptor was taken from a young man in good health. The chain employs TRBV29-1 and TRBJ1-1; the TRBD1 assignment by TCRdb is unverifiable without DNA. Sample: blood T cells: a sorted CD56 or NKG2C T cell subset, CD4+ or CD8+ T cells, or bulk PBMC T cells (not recorded which). CDR3 amino acids: CSAQMTGNTEAFF.